The clone carrying this TCR beta chain was observed a few times. Antigen specificity is unknown. This specimen comes from a study of post-analysis software for immune sequencing data. Overall study context: Multiple sclerosis in the patients followed relapsing-remitting, secondary progressive and progressive-relapsing courses. Findings and caveats of the study: Comparison with controls showed significantly lower normalized Chao1 diversity in multiple sclerosis patients. F-measure co-clustering was strong for batch-matched samples. With TRBV5-6, TRBV5-1 and TRBV20-1 included, roughly five TRBV segments were more frequent in patients than in controls.

The authors incorporated unique molecular identifiers into the TCR beta cDNA libraries. Each CDR3 protein gets one entry after TCRdb re-called the PCR reads with MiXCR. The sample lists some 690,000 distinct CDR3 sequences; less than 35% were seen once. Germline V CDR1 and CDR2: SGHTA, FQGNSA. V was trimmed by 1 base and J by 8 bases, leaving 20 bases between them. This CDR3 is built from 16 residues. The receptor was derived from a girl aged 5 to 17 with multiple sclerosis. The sequencing input was blood. The chain joins TRBV7-2 to TRBJ1-2; D gene ambiguous. CDR3 DNA: TGTGCCAGCAGCTTAGGTGGCAGAACCATCCCGTCCGGCTACACCTTC. Encoded protein: CASSLGGRTIPSGYTF. Variable domain in full (rest from reference TRBV7-2 and TRBJ1-2): GAGVSQSPSNKVTEKGKDVELRCDPISGHTALYWYRQSLGQGLEFLIYFQGNSAPDKSGLPSDRFSAERTGGSVSTLTIQRTQQEDSAVYLCASSLGGRTIPSGYTFGSGTRLTVV.